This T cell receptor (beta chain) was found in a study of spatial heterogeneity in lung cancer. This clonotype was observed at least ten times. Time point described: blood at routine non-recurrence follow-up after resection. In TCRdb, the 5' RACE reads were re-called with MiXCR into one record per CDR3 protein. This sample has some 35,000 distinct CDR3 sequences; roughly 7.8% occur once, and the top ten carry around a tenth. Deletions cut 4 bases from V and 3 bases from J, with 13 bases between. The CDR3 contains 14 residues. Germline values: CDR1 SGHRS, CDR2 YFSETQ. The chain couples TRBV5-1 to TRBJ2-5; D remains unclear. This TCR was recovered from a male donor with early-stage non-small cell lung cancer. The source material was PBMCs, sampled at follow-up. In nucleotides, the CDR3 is TGCGCCAGCAGCAAATGGACGGAAGAAGAGACCCAGTACTTC. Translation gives CASSKWTEEETQYF.